The 30 T cell receptor beta chains reported below all come from one sample, sequenced in a study of control samples from healthy donors and cancer patients. The protocol was immunoSEQ multiplex PCR, while the TCRdb copy is restricted to in-frame clones and leaves out a portion. The sample has 200,000 or so clones; 91% are singletons. Sequences were obtained from blood. Every receptor here comes from a man aged 25-45 years in good health.

With regard to this clone: Distinct nucleotide sequences in the sample also encode this CDR3. This chain joins TRBV18 and TRBJ2-2; D unresolved. Per germline, CDR1 KGHSH and CDR2 LQKENI. The CDR3 consists of 12 residues. V lost 3 bases and J 5 bases, leaving 4 bases between the germline ends. CDR3 DNA: TGTGCCAGCTCACCGCGTACCGGGGAGCTGTTTTTT. Translating it yields CASSPRTGELFF.

The chain combines TRBV5-1 with TRBJ2-7; D unclear. From germline, CDR1 is SGHRS and CDR2 YFSETQ. The V end was cut by 0 bases, the J end by 1 base, with 8 bases between. CDR3 length: 14 amino acids. The CDR3 spells CASSLAQGSYEQYF. In DNA, the CDR3 is TGCGCCAGCAGCTTGGCCCAAGGTTCCTACGAGCAGTACTTC.

The chain couples TRBV6-6 to TRBJ1-3; 12 bases align to TRBD1. The CDR3 runs to 15 residues. V dropped 5 bases and J dropped 4; count of bases not matched to a gene: 3. Germline lookup yields CDR1 MNHNY and CDR2 SVGAGI (reference sequence). The CDR3 reads CASSTGQGAGNTIYF. The CDR3, as DNA: TGTGCCAGCAGTACGGGACAGGGGGCCGGAAACACCATATATTTT.

This chain links TRBV3-1 (or the pseudogene TRBV3-2) with TRBJ1-2; 11 nucleotides match TRBD1. The CDR3 contains 14 residues. Trimming cost V 3 bases and J 5 bases; bases outside gene matches: 2. Germline CDR1 reads LGHDT; CDR2 reads YNNKEL (reference sequence). The chain's CDR3 is CASSQGQGGYGYTF. The CDR3 DNA reads TGTGCCAGCAGCCAGGGACAGGGGGGTTATGGCTACACCTTC.

Concerning this clone itself: Other DNA sequences in the sample encode the same CDR3. The chain uses TRBV5-1 and TRBJ1-1; 8 bases map to TRBD1. The CDR3 contains 14 residues. The J segment lost 1 base and the V segment lost 4 bases, leaving 3 bases of the junction unmatched. Germline CDR1 and CDR2: SGHRS and YFSETQ. CDR3 region: CASSQQGGNTEAFF. DNA of the CDR3: TGCGCCAGCAGCCAACAGGGGGGGAACACTGAAGCTTTCTTT.

This CDR3 is CASSGTESPLHF. The CDR3 region has the DNA TGTGCCAGCAGCGGCACAGAATCACCCCTCCACTTT. The J gene is TRBJ1-6, the V gene TRBV5-4, with D uncertain. Trimming removed 4 bases from V and 10 bases from J, with 9 bases in between. The CDR3 totals 12 residues. Germline V gene data show CDR1 as SGHNT and CDR2 as YYREEE (reference sequence).

The chain employs TRBV5-4 and TRBJ1-2; D gene unclear. There are 16 residues in the CDR3. The V end was cut by 3 bases, the J end by 8 bases, with 23 bases between. Germline V gene sequence: CDR1 SGHNT, CDR2 YYREEE (reference sequence). CDR3 amino acids: CASSWVGRQSKKGYTF. The CDR3 DNA follows: TGTGCCAGCAGCTGGGTGGGCAGACAATCCAAAAAAGGCTACACCTTC.

The genes are TRBV15 and TRBJ1-1; 7 positions agree with TRBD1. CDR1 is LNHNV and CDR2 is YYDKDF in the germline V gene (reference sequence). The CDR3 contains 15 residues. V lost 2 bases and J lost 4; bases outside the gene matches: 7. CDR3 DNA sequence: TGTGCCACCAGCAGAACAGGGGACGGGGGCACTGAAGCTTTCTTT. It translates to CATSRTGDGGTEAFF.

The chain is built from TRBV7-2 and TRBJ2-3, with D hard to call. Germline-derived CDR1 and CDR2 are SGHTA and FQGNSA. V lost 2 bases, J lost 3 bases, and 9 bases lay in between. The CDR3 length is 14 residues. The CDR3 coding sequence is TGTGCCAGCAGCTTACTGGGTTGGACAGATACGCAGTATTTT. Translating gives CASSLLGWTDTQYF.

This chain connects TRBV11-2 to TRBJ1-6; D uncertain. The V end lost 0 bases, the J end lost 9 bases, and 3 bases lay between the germline ends. This CDR3 has 12 residues. In germline, CDR1 is SGHAT, CDR2 FQNNGV. The chain's CDR3 is CASSLETSPLHF. The CDR3 DNA is TGTGCCAGCAGCTTAGAGACTTCACCCCTCCACTTT. The full variable domain, completed using reference TRBV11-2 and TRBJ1-6, is EAGVAQSPRYKIIEKRQSVAFWCNPISGHATLYWYQQILGQGPKLLIQFQNNGVVDDSQLPKDRFSAERLKGVDSTLKIQPAKLEDSAVYLCASSLETSPLHFGNGTRLTVT.

V gene TRBV9 combines with J gene TRBJ1-5; D gene uncertain. V was trimmed by 3 bases and J by 6 bases, leaving 13 bases between them. CDR1 and CDR2 (germline): SGDLS, YYNGEE. The CDR3 totals 14 residues. The CDR3 region is CASSATRASQPQHF. The CDR3 DNA reads as TGTGCCAGCAGCGCAACCCGGGCCTCTCAGCCCCAGCATTTT. The full variable domain, completed using reference TRBV9 and TRBJ1-5, is DSGVTQTPKHLITATGQRVTLRCSPRSGDLSVYWYQQSLDQGLQFLIQYYNGEERAKGNILERFSAQQFPDLHSELNLSSLELGDSALYFCASSATRASQPQHFGDGTRLSIL.

The genes are TRBV2 and TRBJ2-3; TRBD2 matches 14 bases. J lost 1 base, V lost 3 bases, and 3 bases had no gene match. The CDR3 has 17 amino acids. Germline CDR1 SNHLY, CDR2 FYNNEI. The DNA of the CDR3 is TGTGCCAGCAGTGAGGAGGGACTAGCGGGGGGCACAGATACGCAGTATTTT. Encoded protein: CASSEEGLAGGTDTQYF.

This chain joins TRBV7-9 and TRBJ2-7; possibly TRBD2 for D (5 bases). Germline V gives CDR1 SEHNR, CDR2 FQNEAQ (reference sequence). This CDR3 spans 15 amino acids. Deletions cut 6 bases from V and 2 bases from J, with 17 bases between. The CDR3 region is CASRESGSPTYEQYF. The CDR3 nucleotides are TGTGCCAGCAGGGAATCGGGGTCCCCGACCTACGAGCAGTACTTC.

This sequence joins TRBV27 and TRBJ2-1, with unresolved D. CDR1 MNHEY and CDR2 SMNVEV come from the germline V gene (reference sequence). CDR3 length: 17 amino acids. Trimming took off 3 bases at V and 0 bases at J, with 15 bases between the two ends. CDR3 nucleotides: TGTGCCAGCAGTTTCCTGGATCCCCTTAGCTCCTACAATGAGCAGTTCTTC. Residues: CASSFLDPLSSYNEQFF.

In this sample, this clone turned up once. In DNA, the CDR3 is TGTGCCTGGAGAGAAGAGGCCAGGGCCCCCTACGAGCAGTACTTC. This sequence encodes CAWREEARAPYEQYF. The J gene is TRBJ2-7, the V gene TRBV30; D possibly corresponds to TRBD1 (5 bases). Germline V gene lookup returns CDR1 GTSNPN and CDR2 SVGIG (reference sequence). V lost 3 bases and J lost 2, with 17 bases in between. This CDR3 is 15 amino acids long.

The V and J genes are TRBV5-1 and TRBJ1-4; 10 bases are shared with TRBD1. The CDR3 runs 14 residues. From germline, CDR1 is SGHRS and CDR2 YFSETQ. After removal of 4 bases from V and 8 bases from J, the junction contained 5 bases not matched to a gene. CDR3 nucleotide sequence: TGCGCCAGCAGCATCGACAGGGGGCCGGAAAAACTGTTTTTT. This codes for CASSIDRGPEKLFF.

This rearrangement joins TRBV6-2 or TRBV6-3 to TRBJ2-7, with 8 bases lining up with TRBD1. The J segment lost 6 bases and the V segment lost 2 bases, leaving 12 bases of the junction unmatched. The V gene's germline CDR1 is MNHEY and CDR2 SVGEGT. This CDR3 has 16 residues. The CDR3 reads CASSYTIRGQRSEQYF. CDR3 coding DNA: TGTGCCAGCAGTTACACCATCAGGGGGCAAAGATCCGAGCAGTACTTC.

V is TRBV19 and J is TRBJ2-1; a possible D gene is TRBD1 (6 bases). V gave up 5 bases and J gave up 5 bases, with 16 bases separating them. From germline, CDR1 is LNHDA and CDR2 SQIVND (reference sequence). The CDR3 consists of 15 residues. The CDR3 DNA reads as TGTGCCAGTAGTGTGGCAGGGGCTGTAAACAATGAGCAGTTCTTC. Its translation: CASSVAGAVNNEQFF.

The chain joins TRBV2 to TRBJ2-3; maybe TRBD2 (5 bases). This CDR3 is 13 amino acids long. CDR1 SNHLY and CDR2 FYNNEI come from the germline V gene. V was shortened by 5 bases and J by 3 bases, with 9 bases between the two germline ends. The chain's CDR3 is CASSLTRTDTQYF. DNA of the CDR3: TGTGCCAGCAGTCTCACTAGAACAGATACGCAGTATTTT.

This chain uses TRBV7-2 with TRBJ2-3; D not resolved. Trimming took off 0 bases at V and 1 base at J, with 8 bases between the two ends. CDR1 is SGHTA and CDR2 is FQGNSA in the germline V gene. The CDR3 length is 15 residues. The CDR3 region is CASSLAGLGTDTQYF. The CDR3 nucleotides read TGTGCCAGCAGCTTAGCGGGTTTAGGCACAGATACGCAGTATTTT.

The chain joins TRBV6-5 to TRBJ1-6; D perhaps matches TRBD1 (6 bases). Trimming removed 8 bases at V and 7 bases at J, with 12 bases between. Germline-derived CDR1 and CDR2 are MNHEY and SVGAGI. The CDR3 consists of 13 residues. CDR3 coding DNA: TGTGCCAGCGGGACACAGGAGAATTCACCCCTCCACTTT. Residues: CASGTQENSPLHF.

CDR3 amino acids: CASSQSGTSNFF. CDR3 nucleotides: TGTGCCAGCAGCCAATCCGGGACTAGTAATTTCTTC. This sequence joins TRBV3-1 (or the pseudogene TRBV3-2) and TRBJ2-1; 8 positions agree with TRBD2. Per germline, CDR1 LGHDT and CDR2 YNNKEL (reference sequence). The CDR3 length is 12 residues. Trimming removed 2 bases from V and 16 bases from J; junction bases left unmatched: 7.

The chain couples TRBV6-2 or TRBV6-3 to TRBJ2-3, with 12 bases lining up with TRBD2. The CDR3 sequence is 16 residues long. Per the germline V gene, CDR1 is MNHEY and CDR2 is SVGEGT. J was trimmed by 4 bases and V by 5 bases; bases with no gene match: 7. CDR3 nucleotide sequence: TGTGCCAGCAGTCACTGGACTAGCGGGGTGCCAGATACGCAGTATTTT. Its protein product is CASSHWTSGVPDTQYF.

This chain joins TRBV7-8 and TRBJ1-2; the D gene is possibly TRBD1 (6 bases). The V and J ends lost 7 bases and 7 bases respectively, with 13 bases between them. The CDR3 consists of 12 residues. Germline CDR1 is SGHVS and CDR2 is FQNEAQ. This CDR3 reads CASTKTGSGYTF. The CDR3 DNA sequence: TGTGCCAGCACCAAAACAGGGAGTGGCTACACCTTC.

The chain carries TRBV29-1 and TRBJ2-1; 7 nucleotides match TRBD2. The CDR3 sequence is 15 residues long. The V gene's germline CDR1 is SQVTM and CDR2 ANQGSEA. J was trimmed by 4 bases and V by 6 bases; bases with no gene match: 12. DNA of the CDR3: TGCAGCGTGGTGCTACAGCCCGGGGGGTACAATGAGCAGTTCTTC. Protein product: CSVVLQPGGYNEQFF.

The chain links TRBV5-4 to TRBJ2-1, with a possible D match to TRBD2 (5 bases). Trimming removed 0 bases at V and 7 bases at J, with 11 bases between. The CDR3 totals 14 residues. From germline, CDR1 is SGHNT and CDR2 YYREEE (reference sequence). CDR3 nucleotide sequence: TGTGCCAGCAGCTTGGCCGGGCCGGGGAATGAGCAGTTCTTC. This gives the protein CASSLAGPGNEQFF.

V gene TRBV18 combines with J gene TRBJ1-6; D may be TRBD1 (5 bases). Germline V gene sequence: CDR1 KGHSH, CDR2 LQKENI. Trimming took off 2 bases at V and 5 bases at J, with 13 bases between the two ends. The CDR3 is made up of 16 amino acids. CDR3 protein: CASSPSLDRDNSPLHF. CDR3 nucleotide sequence: TGTGCCAGCTCACCAAGCCTCGACAGAGATAATTCACCCCTCCACTTT.

The chain uses TRBV30 and TRBJ1-2; 7 positions match TRBD1. Germline V lookup: CDR1 GTSNPN, CDR2 SVGIG (reference sequence). This CDR3 has 16 residues. The V and J ends lost 7 bases and 1 base, in that order; junction bases with no gene match: 15. CDR3 coding DNA: TGTGCCTCGGCCACCGGTACAGGGGATTTTAACTATGGCTACACCTTC. Amino acids: CASATGTGDFNYGYTF.

V is TRBV27 and J is TRBJ2-7, with 7 bases fitting TRBD1. Unmatched junction bases numbered 5, after V lost 7 bases and J lost 5 bases. CDR1 is MNHEY and CDR2 is SMNVEV in the germline V gene (reference sequence). The CDR3 extends over 12 amino acids. CDR3 DNA: TGTGCCAGCATGGGGACAGTCGACGAGCAGTACTTC. Translation: CASMGTVDEQYF.

This chain joins TRBV18 and TRBJ2-1, with D tentatively TRBD2 (6 bases). V lost 3 bases and J lost 7, with 10 bases in between. This CDR3 comprises 13 residues. CDR1 is KGHSH and CDR2 is LQKENI in the germline V gene. The CDR3 spells CASSPGLFNEQFF. The CDR3, as DNA: TGTGCCAGCTCACCGGGACTCTTTAATGAGCAGTTCTTC.